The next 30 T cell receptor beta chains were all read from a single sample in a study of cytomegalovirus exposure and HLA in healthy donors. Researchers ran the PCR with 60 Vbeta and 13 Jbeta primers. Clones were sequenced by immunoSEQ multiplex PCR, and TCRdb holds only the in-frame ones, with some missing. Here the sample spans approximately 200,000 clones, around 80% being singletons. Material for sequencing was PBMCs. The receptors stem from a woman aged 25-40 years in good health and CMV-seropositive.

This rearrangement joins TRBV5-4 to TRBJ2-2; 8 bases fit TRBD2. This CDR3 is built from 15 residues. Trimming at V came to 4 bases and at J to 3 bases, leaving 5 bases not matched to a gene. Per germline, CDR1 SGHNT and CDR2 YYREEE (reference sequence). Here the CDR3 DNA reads TGTGCCAGCAGCGAAAGAGCGGGAGACACCGGGGAGCTGTTTTTT. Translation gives CASSERAGDTGELFF.

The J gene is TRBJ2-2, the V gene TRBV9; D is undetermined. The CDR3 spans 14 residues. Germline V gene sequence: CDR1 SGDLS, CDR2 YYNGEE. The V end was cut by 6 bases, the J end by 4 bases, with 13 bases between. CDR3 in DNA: TGTGCCAGCAACCCCGAGGTGGGCACCGGGGAGCTGTTTTTT. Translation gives CASNPEVGTGELFF.

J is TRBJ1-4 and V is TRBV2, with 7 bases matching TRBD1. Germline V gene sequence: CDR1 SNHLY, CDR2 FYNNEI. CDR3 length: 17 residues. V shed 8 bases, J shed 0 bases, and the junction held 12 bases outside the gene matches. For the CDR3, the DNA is TGTGCCAGCCAGACAGGGTTGAGATTAGCAACTAATGAAAAACTGTTTTTT. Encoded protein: CASQTGLRLATNEKLFF. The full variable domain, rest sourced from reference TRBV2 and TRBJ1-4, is EPEVTQTPSHQVTQMGQEVILRCVPISNHLYFYWYRQILGQKVEFLVSFYNNEISEKSEIFDDQFSVERPDGSNFTLKIRSTKLEDSAMYFCASQTGLRLATNEKLFFGSGTQLSVL.

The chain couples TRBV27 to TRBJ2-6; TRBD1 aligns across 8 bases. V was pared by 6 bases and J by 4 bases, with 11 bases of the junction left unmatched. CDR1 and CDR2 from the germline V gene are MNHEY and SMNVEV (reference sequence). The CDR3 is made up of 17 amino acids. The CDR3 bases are TGTGCCAGCAGCTCCGGGACAGGCTCGGCAGGGGCCAACGTCCTGACTTTC. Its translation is CASSSGTGSAGANVLTF.

CDR3 protein: CASSEDPGGAYNSPLHF. The CDR3 nucleotides are TGTGCCAGCAGTGAAGACCCGGGAGGCGCCTATAATTCACCCCTCCACTTT. This chain uses TRBV27 with TRBJ1-6; D not certain. CDR3 length: 17 residues. Germline V gives CDR1 MNHEY, CDR2 SMNVEV (reference sequence). Trimming pared 5 bases from V and 2 bases from J, leaving 16 bases between.

The CDR3 region has the DNA TGTGCCTGGAGTGTAGGGTCAGGGTCCTACAATGAGCAGTTCTTC. Encoded protein: CAWSVGSGSYNEQFF. The chain couples TRBV30 to TRBJ2-1; maybe TRBD1 (5 bases). Per the germline V gene, CDR1 is GTSNPN and CDR2 is SVGIG (reference sequence). V lost 0 bases, J lost 1 base, and 10 bases lay in between. CDR3 size: 15 residues.

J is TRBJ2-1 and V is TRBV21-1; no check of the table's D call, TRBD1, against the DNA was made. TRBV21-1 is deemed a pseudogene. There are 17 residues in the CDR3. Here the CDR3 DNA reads TGTGCCAGCGAGTGGGACAGGTACGGAAAAGGCTACAATGAGCAGTTCTTC. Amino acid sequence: CASEWDRYGKGYNEQFF.

The CDR3 region has the DNA TGTGCCAGCAGCTTAGGAGGACAGGGAGTGCGTGAAAAACTGTTTTTT. Translated: CASSLGGQGVREKLFF. The rearrangement links TRBV7-9 to TRBJ1-4; TRBD1 agrees at 8 bases. J was trimmed by 7 bases and V by 1 base; bases with no gene match: 8. The germline gives CDR1 SEHNR, CDR2 FQNEAQ (reference sequence). The CDR3 spans 16 residues.

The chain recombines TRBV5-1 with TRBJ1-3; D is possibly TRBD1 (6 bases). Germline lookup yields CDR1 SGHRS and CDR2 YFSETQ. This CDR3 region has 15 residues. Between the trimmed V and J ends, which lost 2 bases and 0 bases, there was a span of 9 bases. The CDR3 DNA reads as TGCGCCAGCAGCTTAGGACAGCTCTCTGGAAACACCATATATTTT. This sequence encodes CASSLGQLSGNTIYF.

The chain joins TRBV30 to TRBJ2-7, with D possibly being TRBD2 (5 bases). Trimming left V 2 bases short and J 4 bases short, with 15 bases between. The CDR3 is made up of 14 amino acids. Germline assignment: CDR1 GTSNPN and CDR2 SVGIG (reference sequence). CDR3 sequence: CAWSRGVRGYEQYF. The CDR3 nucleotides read TGTGCCTGGAGTCGGGGAGTCCGCGGGTACGAGCAGTACTTC. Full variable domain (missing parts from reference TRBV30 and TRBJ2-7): SQTIHQWPATLVQPVGSPLSLECTVEGTSNPNLYWYRQAAGRGLQLLFYSVGIGQISSEVPQNLSASRPQDRQFILSSKKLLLSDSGFYLCAWSRGVRGYEQYFGPGTRLTVT.

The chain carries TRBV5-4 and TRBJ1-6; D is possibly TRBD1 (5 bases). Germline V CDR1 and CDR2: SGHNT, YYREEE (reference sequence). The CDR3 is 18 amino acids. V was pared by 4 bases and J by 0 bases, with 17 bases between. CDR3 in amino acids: CASSRGQTPGSYNSPLHF. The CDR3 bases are TGTGCCAGCAGCCGAGGACAAACGCCCGGCTCCTATAATTCACCCCTCCACTTT.

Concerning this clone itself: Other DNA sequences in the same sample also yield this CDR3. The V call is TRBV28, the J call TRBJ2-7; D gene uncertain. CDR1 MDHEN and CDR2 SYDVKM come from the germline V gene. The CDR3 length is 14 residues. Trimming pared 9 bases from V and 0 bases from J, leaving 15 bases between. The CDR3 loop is CASNPRRLSYEQYF. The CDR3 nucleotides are TGTGCCAGTAATCCGAGGAGACTCTCCTACGAGCAGTACTTC.

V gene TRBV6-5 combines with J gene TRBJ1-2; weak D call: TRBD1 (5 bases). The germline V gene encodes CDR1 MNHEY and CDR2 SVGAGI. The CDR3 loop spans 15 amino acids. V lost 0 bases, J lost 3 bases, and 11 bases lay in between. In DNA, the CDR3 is TGTGCCAGCAGTTACTCCTCAGGGTCCCACTATGGCTACACCTTC. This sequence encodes CASSYSSGSHYGYTF.

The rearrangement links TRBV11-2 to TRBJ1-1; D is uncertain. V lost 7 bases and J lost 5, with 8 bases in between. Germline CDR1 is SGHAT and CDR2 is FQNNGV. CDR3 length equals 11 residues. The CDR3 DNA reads TGTGCCAGCACCTCGGGTACTGAAGCTTTCTTT. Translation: CASTSGTEAFF.

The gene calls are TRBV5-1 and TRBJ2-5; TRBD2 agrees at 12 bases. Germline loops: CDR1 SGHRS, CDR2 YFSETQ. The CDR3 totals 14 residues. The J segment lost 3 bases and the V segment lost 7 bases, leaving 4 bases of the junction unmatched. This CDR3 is CASSTSGGEETQYF. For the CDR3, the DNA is TGCGCCAGCTCGACTAGCGGGGGAGAAGAGACCCAGTACTTC.

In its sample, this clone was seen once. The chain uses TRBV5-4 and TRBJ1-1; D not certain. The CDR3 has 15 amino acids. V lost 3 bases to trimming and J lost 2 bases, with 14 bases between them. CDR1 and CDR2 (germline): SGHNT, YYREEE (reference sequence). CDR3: CASSWVRAGNTEAFF. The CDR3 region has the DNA TGTGCCAGCAGCTGGGTACGGGCGGGAAACACTGAAGCTTTCTTT.

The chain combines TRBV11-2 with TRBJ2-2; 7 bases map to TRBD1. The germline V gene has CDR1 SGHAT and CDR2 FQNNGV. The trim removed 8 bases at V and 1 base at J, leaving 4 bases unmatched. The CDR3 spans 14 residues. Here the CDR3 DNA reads TGTGCCAGCGTGGGACAGAGGAACACCGGGGAGCTGTTTTTT. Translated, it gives CASVGQRNTGELFF.

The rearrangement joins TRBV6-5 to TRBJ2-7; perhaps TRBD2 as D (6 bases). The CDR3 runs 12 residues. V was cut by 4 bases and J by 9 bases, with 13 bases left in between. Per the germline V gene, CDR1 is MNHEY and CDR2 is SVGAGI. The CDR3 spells CASSSSTEGQYF. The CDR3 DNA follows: TGTGCCAGCAGTTCCTCTACGGAGGGGCAGTACTTC.

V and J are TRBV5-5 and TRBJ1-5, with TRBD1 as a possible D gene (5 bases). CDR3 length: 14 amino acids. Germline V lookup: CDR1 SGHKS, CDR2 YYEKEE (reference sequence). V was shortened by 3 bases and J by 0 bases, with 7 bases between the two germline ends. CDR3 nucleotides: TGTGCCAGCAGCTGGGACTTTAGCAATCAGCCCCAGCATTTT. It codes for CASSWDFSNQPQHF.

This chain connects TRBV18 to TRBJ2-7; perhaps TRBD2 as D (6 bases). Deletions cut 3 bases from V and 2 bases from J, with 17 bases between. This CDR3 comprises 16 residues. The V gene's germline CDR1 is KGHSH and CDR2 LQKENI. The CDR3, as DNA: TGTGCCAGCTCACCCGGCTCCGCGGGGAGTCCCTACGAGCAGTACTTC. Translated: CASSPGSAGSPYEQYF. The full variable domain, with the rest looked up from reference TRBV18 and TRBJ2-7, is NAGVMQNPRHLVRRRGQEARLRCSPMKGHSHVYWYRQLPEEGLKFMVYLQKENIIDESGMPKERFSAEFPKEGPSILRIQQVVRGDSAAYFCASSPGSAGSPYEQYFGPGTRLTVT.

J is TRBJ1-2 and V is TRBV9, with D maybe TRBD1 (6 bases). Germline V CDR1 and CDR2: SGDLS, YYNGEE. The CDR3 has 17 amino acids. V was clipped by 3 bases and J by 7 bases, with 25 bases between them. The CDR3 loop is CASSASGSRDTRVGYTF. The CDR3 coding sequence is TGTGCCAGCAGCGCGTCCGGCTCCCGGGACACCCGCGTTGGCTACACCTTC.

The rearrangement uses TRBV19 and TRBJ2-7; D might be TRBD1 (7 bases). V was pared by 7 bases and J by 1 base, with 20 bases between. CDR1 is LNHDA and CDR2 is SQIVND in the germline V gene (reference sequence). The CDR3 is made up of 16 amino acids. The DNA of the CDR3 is TGTGCCAGTAAGAGGTCGTCGGGGGACAGTTCCTACGAGCAGTACTTC. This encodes CASKRSSGDSSYEQYF.

The CDR3 nucleotides read TGTGCCAGCAGCTTGATGGCGGGGTTACAAGAGACCCAGTACTTC. Its protein product is CASSLMAGLQETQYF. The chain couples TRBV7-6 to TRBJ2-5, with TRBD2 as a possible D gene (6 bases). This CDR3 has 15 amino acids. V was trimmed by 3 bases and J by 2 bases, leaving 13 bases between them. Germline loops: CDR1 SGHVS, CDR2 FNYEAQ.

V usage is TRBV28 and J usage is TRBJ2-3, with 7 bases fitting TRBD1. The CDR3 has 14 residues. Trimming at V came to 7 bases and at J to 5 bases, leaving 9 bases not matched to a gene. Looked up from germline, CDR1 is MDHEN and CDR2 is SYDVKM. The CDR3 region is CASTPQDRRDTQYF. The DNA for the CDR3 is TGTGCCAGCACCCCTCAGGACAGGCGAGATACGCAGTATTTT.

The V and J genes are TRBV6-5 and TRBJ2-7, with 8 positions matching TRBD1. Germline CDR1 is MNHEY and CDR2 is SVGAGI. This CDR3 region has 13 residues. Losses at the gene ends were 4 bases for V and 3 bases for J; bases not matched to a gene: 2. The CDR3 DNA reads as TGTGCCAGCAGTTCGACAGGGGACTACGAGCAGTACTTC. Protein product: CASSSTGDYEQYF.

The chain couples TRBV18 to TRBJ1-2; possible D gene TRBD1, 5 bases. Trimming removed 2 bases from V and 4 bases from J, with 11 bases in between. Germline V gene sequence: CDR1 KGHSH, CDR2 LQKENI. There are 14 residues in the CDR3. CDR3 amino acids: CASSPGEQVYGYTF. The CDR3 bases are TGTGCCAGCTCACCAGGCGAACAGGTCTATGGCTACACCTTC.

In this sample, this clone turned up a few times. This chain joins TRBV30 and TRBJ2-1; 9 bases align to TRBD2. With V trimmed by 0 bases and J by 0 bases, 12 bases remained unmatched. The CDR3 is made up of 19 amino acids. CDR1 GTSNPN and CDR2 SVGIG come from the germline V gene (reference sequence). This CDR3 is CAWSVLGASGKFSYNEQFF. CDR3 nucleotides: TGTGCCTGGAGTGTACTCGGAGCTAGCGGGAAATTCTCCTACAATGAGCAGTTCTTC.

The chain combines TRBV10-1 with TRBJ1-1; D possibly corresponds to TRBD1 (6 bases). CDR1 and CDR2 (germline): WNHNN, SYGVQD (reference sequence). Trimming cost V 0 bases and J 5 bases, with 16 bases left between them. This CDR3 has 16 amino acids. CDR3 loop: CASSESPGGAWTEAFF. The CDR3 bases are TGCGCCAGCAGTGAGTCGCCGGGGGGGGCTTGGACTGAAGCTTTCTTT.

The CDR3 reads CASSETTSYEQYF. CDR3 nucleotides: TGTGCCAGCAGCGAGACTACCTCCTACGAGCAGTACTTC. The rearrangement joins TRBV11-3 to TRBJ2-7; weak D call: TRBD2 (5 bases). Germline V lookup: CDR1 SGHNT, CDR2 YENEEA. CDR3 length equals 13 residues. V lost 5 bases and J lost 0, with 8 bases in between.

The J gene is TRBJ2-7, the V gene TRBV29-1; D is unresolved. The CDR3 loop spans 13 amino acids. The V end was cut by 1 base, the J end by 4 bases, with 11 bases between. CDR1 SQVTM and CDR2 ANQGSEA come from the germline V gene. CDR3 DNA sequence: TGCAGCGTTGAAGTAGAGTCAGGATACGAGCAGTACTTC. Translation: CSVEVESGYEQYF.